Shown below are 31 T cell receptor beta chains from a single sample sequenced in a study of regulatory T cells in long-lasting Graves disease. HTBI primers from iRepertoire and Arm-PCR of CDR3 regions yielded the TCR beta libraries. Each CDR3 protein gets one entry after TCRdb re-called the multiplex PCR reads with MiXCR. The table shows about half a million distinct CDR3 sequences, with around 12% occurring only once. The time point here: newly diagnosed GD, antithyroid drugs for less than 3 months. The TCR library was made from RNA that had been extracted from PBMCs in TRIzol. Separately, the same data were catalogued under a study of T cells in Graves' hyperthyroidism and ophthalmopathy.

The source material was peripheral blood mononuclear cells (PBMCs), sampled at new diagnosis, from a patient treated with antithyroid drugs. The receptor source for this set is a woman in her 30s with Graves disease.

Comment on this clonotype: It may be a read error: a sequence one base away is much more abundant. V usage is TRBV6-1 and J usage is TRBJ2-7; 9 nucleotides match TRBD2. Germline lookup yields CDR1 MNHNS and CDR2 SASEGT. The CDR3 loop spans 14 amino acids. The CDR3 is CASTSLAGSYERYF. For the CDR3, the DNA is TGTGCCAGCACCTCACTAGCGGGCTCCTACGAGCGGTACTTC.

The rearrangement joins TRBV5-1 to TRBJ2-1, with a possible D match to TRBD1 (5 bases). V was trimmed by 0 bases and J by 8 bases, leaving 18 bases between them. CDR3 size: 16 residues. Germline assignment: CDR1 SGHRS and CDR2 YFSETQ. The CDR3 protein is CASSLVVSSREDEQFF. The CDR3 bases are TGCGCCAGCAGCTTGGTCGTTAGCAGCAGGGAAGATGAGCAGTTCTTC.

Ten or more counts support this clonotype. This rearrangement joins TRBV20-1 to TRBJ1-2, with D perhaps matching TRBD1 (5 bases). Trimming took off 3 bases at V and 4 bases at J, with 15 bases between the two ends. Germline values: CDR1 DFQATT, CDR2 SNEGSKA (reference sequence). The CDR3 covers 14 residues. CDR3 loop: CSASTAGLRYGYTF. The CDR3 DNA follows: TGCAGTGCTAGTACAGCGGGACTGCGCTATGGCTACACCTTC.

This clonotype has ten or more counts. V gene TRBV24-1 combines with J gene TRBJ2-1; 9 bases are a match to TRBD1. The CDR3 spans 17 residues. The V gene end was trimmed by 3 bases and the J gene end by 3 bases; junction bases not matched to a gene: 8. CDR1 and CDR2 (germline): KGHDR, SFDVKD. The CDR3 region has the DNA TGTGCCACCAGTGATCCTACGCCGGGACAGGGCTACAATGAGCAGTTCTTC. Amino acids: CATSDPTPGQGYNEQFF.

This clonotype came up a few times. This rearrangement joins TRBV4-3 to TRBJ1-2; D uncertain. Germline V gene sequence: CDR1 LGHNA, CDR2 YSLEER. Trimming cost V 0 bases and J 5 bases, with 22 bases left between them. This CDR3 has 18 residues. In DNA form, the CDR3 reads TGCGCCAGCAGCCAAGACGTACCTTCCGGGGTCTCGAGATATGGCTACACCTTC. It encodes CASSQDVPSGVSRYGYTF.

This chain links TRBV18 with TRBJ2-7; TRBD2 matches 10 bases. Per the germline V gene, CDR1 is KGHSH and CDR2 is LQKENI. There are 17 residues in the CDR3. DNA of the CDR3: TGTGCCAGCTCACCACGGTTTAGTAGCGGGAGGAGTAACGAGCTGTACGTC. Its protein is CASSPRFSSGRSNELYV.

Regarding this clonotype: A read error may be the cause here, since a much bigger clone is one base away. The CDR3 nucleotides are TGTGCCAGCAGTTACGACTGGAACTCCTACGAGCAGTACTTC. Translating gives CASSYDWNSYEQYF. This rearrangement joins TRBV6-9 to TRBJ2-7, with D unresolved. The CDR3 consists of 14 residues. V lost 3 bases and J 0 bases, leaving 9 bases between the germline ends. The V gene's germline CDR1 is MNHGY and CDR2 SVAAGI.

With regard to this clonotype: With a much larger clone just one base away, this may be a read error. The rearrangement links TRBV13 to TRBJ2-3, with D uncertain. The CDR3 sequence is 14 residues long. The germline CDR1 and CDR2 sequences are PRHDT and FYEKMQ (reference sequence). CDR3 protein: CTSSSDSDTDTQYF. Written as DNA, the CDR3 is TGTACCAGCAGCTCTGACTCTGACACAGATACGCAGTATTTT.

This clonotype was counted many times. This rearrangement joins TRBV18 to TRBJ2-7; tentative D call: TRBD1 (5 bases). Germline CDR1 is KGHSH and CDR2 is LQKENI. The CDR3 is 13 amino acids. V was clipped by 3 bases and J by 6 bases, with 12 bases between them. CDR3 in amino acids: CASSPSQGGEQYF. CDR3 coding DNA: TGTGCCAGCTCACCGTCGCAGGGCGGCGAGCAGTACTTC. Full variable domain (rest looked up from reference TRBV18 and TRBJ2-7): NAGVMQNPRHLVRRRGQEARLRCSPMKGHSHVYWYRQLPEEGLKFMVYLQKENIIDESGMPKERFSAEFPKEGPSILRIQQVVRGDSAAYFCASSPSQGGEQYFGPGTRLTVT.

This clonotype was seen many times. The chain combines TRBV24-1 with TRBJ2-5; the match to TRBD2 covers 10 bases. The CDR3 contains 15 residues. Losses at the gene ends were 4 bases for V and 4 bases for J; bases not matched to a gene: 5. Germline V gene sequence: CDR1 KGHDR, CDR2 SFDVKD. The CDR3, as DNA: TGTGCCACCAGTGACGCTAGCGGGAGTGGAGAGACCCAGTACTTC. It translates to CATSDASGSGETQYF.

This clonotype was picked up many times. CDR3 residues: CASSLNGWTEAFF. The CDR3 DNA sequence: TGTGCCAGCAGTTTAAACGGATGGACTGAAGCTTTCTTT. The chain links TRBV28 to TRBJ1-1; D is ambiguous. The germline V and J ends were trimmed by 2 bases and 5 bases, with 9 bases remaining between them. CDR3 length: 13 amino acids. Germline lookup yields CDR1 MDHEN and CDR2 SYDVKM.

The chain employs TRBV9 and TRBJ1-3; the D is unclear. The CDR3 runs 15 residues. With 4 bases removed from V and 1 base from J, the gap between germline ends came to 12 bases. CDR1 is SGDLS, CDR2 YYNGEE, per germline. The CDR3 sequence is CASSPEFGSGNTIYF. CDR3 nucleotide sequence: TGTGCCAGCAGCCCCGAATTCGGATCTGGAAACACCATATATTTT.

This chain joins TRBV27 and TRBJ2-2; 10 nucleotides line up with TRBD2. From germline, CDR1 is MNHEY and CDR2 SMNVEV (reference sequence). This CDR3 comprises 14 residues. V lost 8 bases and J lost 7; bases outside the gene matches: 7. CDR3 nucleotide sequence: TGTGCCAGCGGCCCGCTAGCGGGAGTCGGGGAGCTGTTTTTT. Its translation is CASGPLAGVGELFF.

This sequence joins TRBV18 and TRBJ2-2; maybe TRBD2 (5 bases). Germline V CDR1 and CDR2: KGHSH, LQKENI. The CDR3 totals 13 residues. The V gene lost 6 bases and the J gene lost 8 bases, with 13 bases spanning the gap. The DNA for the CDR3 is TGTGCCAGCTCGAGGGCCCTGACAGGGGAGCTGTTTTTT. Residues: CASSRALTGELFF.

This clonotype has only a few counts. The chain has TRBV27 and TRBJ1-2; possible D gene TRBD1, 5 bases. V lost 8 bases to trimming and J lost 7 bases, with 14 bases between them. Germline V gene lookup returns CDR1 MNHEY and CDR2 SMNVEV (reference sequence). The CDR3 runs to 12 residues. CDR3 bases: TGTGCCAGCGGATATAAAGGGACTGGCTACACCTTC. Translation: CASGYKGTGYTF.

At least ten counts were recorded for this clonotype. The rearrangement links TRBV30 to TRBJ2-1; 8 bases are a match to TRBD2. Germline-derived CDR1 and CDR2 are GTSNPN and SVGIG (reference sequence). This CDR3 has 11 amino acids. With V trimmed by 4 bases and J by 10 bases, 3 bases remained unmatched. The DNA for the CDR3 is TGTGCCTGGACCCTAGCGGGCGAGCAGTTCTTC. Protein: CAWTLAGEQFF.

This clonotype was found a few times. The genes are TRBV4-3 and TRBJ2-7, with 7 bases matching TRBD2. This CDR3 contains 15 residues. J gave up 7 bases and V 0 bases, and 9 bases lay outside the gene matches. CDR1 is LGHNA and CDR2 is YSLEER in the germline V gene. The CDR3 protein is CASSQDFGRLEEQYF. In DNA, the CDR3 is TGCGCCAGCAGCCAAGATTTCGGGAGGTTAGAGGAGCAGTACTTC.

This clonotype was found many times. CDR3 bases: TGCAGTGCTTCAACACCACCGTGGGACAGGCACACTGAAGCTTTCTTT. As protein: CSASTPPWDRHTEAFF. V gene TRBV20-1 combines with J gene TRBJ1-1; 8 nucleotides align to TRBD1. The ends lost 5 bases at V and 3 bases at J; junction bases unmatched: 14. The germline V gene has CDR1 DFQATT and CDR2 SNEGSKA (reference sequence). The CDR3 extends over 16 amino acids.

This clonotype has a count of ten or more. The chain uses TRBV11-3 and TRBJ2-1; the match to TRBD2 covers 15 bases. The germline V gene encodes CDR1 SGHNT and CDR2 YENEEA. J was trimmed by 8 bases and V by 1 base; bases with no gene match: 6. This CDR3 has 17 residues. CDR3: CASSLVGTSGRFDEQFF. CDR3 DNA sequence: TGTGCCAGCAGCTTAGTAGGGACTAGCGGGAGGTTTGATGAGCAGTTCTTC.

This clonotype was observed a few times. A single base separates this from a much larger clone, so it may be a read error. The CDR3 coding sequence is TGTGCCAGCAGCCCGGGCTTTGGACAGCAGATGTACAATGAGCGGTTCTTC. Its translation is CASSPGFGQQMYNERFF. V and J are TRBV2 and TRBJ2-1, with a weak D call TRBD1 (6 bases). The CDR3 is 17 amino acids. Germline V gives CDR1 SNHLY, CDR2 FYNNEI.

There are many counts of this clonotype. The rearrangement uses TRBV11-2 and TRBJ2-5; TRBD1 aligns across 8 bases. Germline CDR1 SGHAT, CDR2 FQNNGV. The V gene end was trimmed by 2 bases and the J gene end by 4 bases; junction bases not matched to a gene: 6. The CDR3 contains 15 residues. CDR3 sequence: CASSLHPGGGETQYF. In DNA form, the CDR3 reads TGTGCCAGCAGCTTACACCCAGGGGGCGGAGAGACCCAGTACTTC.

This clonotype appeared a few times. The chain employs TRBV6-1 and TRBJ1-1; 7 positions match TRBD1. CDR3 size: 16 residues. V shed 3 bases and J 0 bases; nucleotides not matched to a gene: 7. Germline CDR1 is MNHNS and CDR2 is SASEGT. The CDR3 here is CASSEKTGNMNTEAFF. CDR3 DNA: TGTGCCAGCAGTGAGAAGACAGGGAATATGAACACTGAAGCTTTCTTT.

This clonotype was observed many times. The V call is TRBV2, the J call TRBJ1-5; no firm D call. CDR3 length: 15 residues. V was cut by 3 bases and J by 4 bases, with 13 bases left in between. The germline gives CDR1 SNHLY, CDR2 FYNNEI. The CDR3 nucleotides are TGTGCCAGCAGTGAGGACCGGGCCGCAAATCAGCCCCAGCATTTT. The encoded protein is CASSEDRAANQPQHF.

At least ten counts were recorded for this clonotype. This chain joins TRBV13 and TRBJ2-7; possible D gene TRBD1, 5 bases. The CDR3 runs 14 residues. The germline gives CDR1 PRHDT, CDR2 FYEKMQ (reference sequence). Trimming took 9 bases from V and 5 from J, leaving 20 bases between them. CDR3 region: CASGVMDTTHEQYF. CDR3 DNA: TGTGCCAGTGGGGTGATGGACACGACTCACGAGCAGTACTTC. The full variable domain, rest sourced from reference TRBV13 and TRBJ2-7, is AAGVIQSPRHLIKEKRETATLKCYPIPRHDTVYWYQQGPGQDPQFLISFYEKMQSDKGSIPDRFSAQQFSDYHSELNMSSLELGDSALYFCASGVMDTTHEQYFGPGTRLTVT.

This clonotype was observed a handful of times. CDR3 region: CASRRETRSTDTQYF. The CDR3, as DNA: TGTGCCAGCCGCCGGGAGACTCGAAGCACAGATACGCAGTATTTT. The genes are TRBV6-1 and TRBJ2-3; possibly TRBD2 for D (6 bases). Germline V gives CDR1 MNHNS, CDR2 SASEGT. The CDR3 has 15 amino acids. Trimming stripped 8 bases from V and 0 bases from J, with 15 bases between.

This clonotype was seen at least ten times. This sequence joins TRBV6-1 and TRBJ1-3; no firm D call. Germline V gene data show CDR1 as MNHNS and CDR2 as SASEGT. V lost 7 bases and J lost 4, with 11 bases in between. The CDR3 runs to 13 residues. The CDR3 DNA reads as TGTGCCAGCACCCAAGGGTCCGGAAACACCATATATTTT. It codes for CASTQGSGNTIYF.

This CDR3 is CSPLANSYEQYF. The CDR3 DNA follows: TGCAGTCCCTTAGCGAACTCCTACGAGCAGTACTTC. V usage is TRBV20-1 and J usage is TRBJ2-7, with TRBD2 as a possible D gene (5 bases). V dropped 8 bases and J dropped 0 bases, with 11 bases sitting between them. Germline CDR1 and CDR2: DFQATT and SNEGSKA (reference sequence). The CDR3 is 12 amino acids.

This clonotype has at least ten counts. The rearrangement uses TRBV28 and TRBJ1-5; 11 bases line up with TRBD1. Germline V lookup: CDR1 MDHEN, CDR2 SYDVKM. The V segment lost 6 bases and the J segment 6 bases; nucleotides outside the gene matches: 13. There are 17 residues in the CDR3. CDR3 coding DNA: TGTGCCAGCAGGTCCCGTTCCTGGGACAGGGGGGGTCAGCCCCAGCATTTT. Encoded protein: CASRSRSWDRGGQPQHF.

The chain combines TRBV30 with TRBJ2-3; possibly TRBD1 for D (5 bases). CDR1 is GTSNPN and CDR2 is SVGIG in the germline V gene (reference sequence). V lost 5 bases and J 0 bases, leaving 9 bases between the germline ends. The length of the CDR3 is 13 residues. The CDR3 here is CAWDGASTDTQYF. The CDR3 DNA reads as TGTGCCTGGGATGGGGCGAGCACAGATACGCAGTATTTT.

This clonotype was observed many times. V and J are TRBV7-8 and TRBJ2-5; 8 nucleotides match TRBD2. V lost 3 bases and J lost 3; bases outside the gene matches: 9. Germline V gives CDR1 SGHVS, CDR2 FQNEAQ. The CDR3 loop spans 16 amino acids. CDR3 protein: CASSFSEREFEETQYF. The CDR3 DNA reads as TGTGCCAGCAGCTTTTCGGAGCGGGAGTTCGAAGAGACCCAGTACTTC.

V and J are TRBV7-2 and TRBJ2-5, with 9 bases fitting TRBD2. The V and J ends lost 8 bases and 5 bases, in that order; junction bases with no gene match: 3. Germline V gene sequence: CDR1 SGHTA, CDR2 FQGNSA. The CDR3 is 12 amino acids. This CDR3 reads CASVLAGETQYF. Written as DNA, the CDR3 is TGTGCCAGCGTTCTAGCGGGGGAGACCCAGTACTTC.